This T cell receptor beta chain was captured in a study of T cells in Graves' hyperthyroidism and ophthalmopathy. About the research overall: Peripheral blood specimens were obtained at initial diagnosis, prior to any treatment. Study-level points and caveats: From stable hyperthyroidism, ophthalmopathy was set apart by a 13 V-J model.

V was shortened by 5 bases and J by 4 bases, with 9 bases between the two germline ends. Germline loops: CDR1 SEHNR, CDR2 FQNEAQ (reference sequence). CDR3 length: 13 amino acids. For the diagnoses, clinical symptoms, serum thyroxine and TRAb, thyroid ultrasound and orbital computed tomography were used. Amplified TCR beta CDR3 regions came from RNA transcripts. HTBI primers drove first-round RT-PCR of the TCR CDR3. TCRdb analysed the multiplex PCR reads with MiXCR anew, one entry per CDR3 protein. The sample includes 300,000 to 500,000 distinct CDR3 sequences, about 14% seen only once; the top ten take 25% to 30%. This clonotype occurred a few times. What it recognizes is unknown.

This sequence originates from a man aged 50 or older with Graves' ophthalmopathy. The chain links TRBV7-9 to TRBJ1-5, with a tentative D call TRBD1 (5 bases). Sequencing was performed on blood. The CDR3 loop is CASSPDMNQPQHF. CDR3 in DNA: TGTGCCAGCAGCCCGGACATGAATCAGCCCCAGCATTTT.